The 18 T cell receptor beta chains below were found in one sample sequenced in a study of breast tumors, draining lymph nodes, adjacent tissues. TCRdb fed the multiplex PCR reads into MiXCR, producing one record per CDR3 protein. The sample shows 20,000 to 25,000 distinct CDR3 sequences, around 50% of them seen only once. Source material: breast tumor tissue. Receptors were obtained from a female donor with breast cancer. Some clones in this sample may be carry-over from other donors' samples.

DNA for the CDR3: TGCGCCAGCAGAGTCCCGAGGACAGGCACAGATACGCAGTATTTT. It translates to CASRVPRTGTDTQYF. The gene calls are TRBV5-1 and TRBJ2-3; D perhaps matches TRBD1 (6 bases). The CDR3 is 15 residues long. Trimming removed 5 bases from V and 1 base from J, with 14 bases in between. Germline V gene lookup returns CDR1 SGHRS and CDR2 YFSETQ.

The CDR3 sequence is CASSRRETGIYEQYF. The CDR3 nucleotides are TGTGCCAGCAGCCGTCGTGAGACAGGGATCTACGAGCAGTACTTC. The rearrangement joins TRBV11-2 to TRBJ2-7; 7 bases are shared with TRBD1. Germline lookup yields CDR1 SGHAT and CDR2 FQNNGV. J lost 3 bases, V lost 5 bases, and 10 bases had no gene match. The CDR3 loop spans 15 amino acids.

The chain recombines TRBV20-1 with TRBJ1-4; TRBD1 matches 7 bases. J lost 5 bases, V lost 6 bases, and 9 bases had no gene match. The V gene's germline CDR1 is DFQATT and CDR2 SNEGSKA (reference sequence). The CDR3 totals 14 residues. The CDR3 protein is CSARGGRLNEKLFF. Written as DNA, the CDR3 is TGCAGTGCCCGAGGGGGCAGGTTAAATGAAAAACTGTTTTTT.

The chain carries TRBV20-1 and TRBJ2-7, with a tentative D call TRBD1 (6 bases). Germline CDR1 and CDR2: DFQATT and SNEGSKA (reference sequence). The CDR3 is 14 residues long. Trimming took off 5 bases at V and 3 bases at J, with 17 bases between the two ends. This chain's CDR3 is CSAWARDKDYEQYF. The DNA for the CDR3 is TGCAGTGCTTGGGCCCGGGACAAAGACTACGAGCAGTACTTC.

Here the CDR3 reads CARKTGMGETQYF. Written as DNA, the CDR3 is TGTGCCAGGAAAACAGGGATGGGAGAGACCCAGTACTTC. The V gene is TRBV2, the J gene TRBJ2-5; weak D call: TRBD1 (6 bases). Trimming shortened V by 9 bases and J by 4 bases, and 15 bases separated the two germline ends. This CDR3 is built from 13 residues. CDR1 and CDR2 from the germline V gene are SNHLY and FYNNEI.

The table lists this clonotype with a few counts. V gene TRBV7-9 combines with J gene TRBJ2-5, with D maybe TRBD1 (5 bases). The CDR3 spans 12 residues. V was shortened by 5 bases and J by 4 bases, with 8 bases between the two germline ends. Germline V gene data show CDR1 as SEHNR and CDR2 as FQNEAQ (reference sequence). CDR3 loop: CASSQQAETQYF. Written as DNA, the CDR3 is TGTGCCAGCAGCCAACAGGCAGAGACCCAGTACTTC.

This clonotype has ten or more counts. Just one base apart from a much larger clone, this may be a read error. The chain uses TRBV5-8 and TRBJ2-3; no reliable D call. This CDR3 region has 16 residues. The V and J ends lost 0 bases and 6 bases respectively, with 17 bases between them. The V gene's germline CDR1 is SGHTS and CDR2 YDEGEE. Here the CDR3 DNA reads TGTGCCAGCAGCTTGGATACCGCGCTTCGAAGTGATACGCAGTATTTT. Translating gives CASSLDTALRSDTQYF.

Within the sample, this clonotype is medium-sized. The rearrangement uses TRBV20-1 and TRBJ1-4; no definite D call. V lost 8 bases and J 4 bases, leaving 14 bases between the germline ends. The germline V gene has CDR1 DFQATT and CDR2 SNEGSKA (reference sequence). The CDR3 has 13 residues. The CDR3 DNA reads TGCAGTACGGTCATGGGCTATAATGAAAAACTGTTTTTT. It is translated as CSTVMGYNEKLFF.

This rearrangement joins TRBV24-1 to TRBJ2-5, with TRBD2 identical over 13 bases. Germline CDR1 KGHDR, CDR2 SFDVKD. J was trimmed by 4 bases and V by 4 bases; bases with no gene match: 8. The length of the CDR3 is 17 residues. This CDR3 is CATSDATGLAGLETQYF. The CDR3 region has the DNA TGTGCCACCAGTGACGCGACGGGACTAGCGGGATTAGAGACCCAGTACTTC.

With regard to this clonotype: Its ends do not fully match the called genes, so a read error is possible. The chain combines TRBV5-5 with TRBJ2-2, with 9 bases lining up with TRBD1. The germline CDR1 and CDR2 sequences are SGHKS and YYEKEE (reference sequence). The CDR3 totals 19 residues. The CDR3 DNA follows: TGCGCCAGCAGCCAGGCCGGGACAGGGTCGTCGGGATCGTCCGGGGAGCTGTTTTTT. This encodes CASSQAGTGSSGSSGELFF. Filled out from reference TRBV5-5 and TRBJ2-2, the complete variable domain reads DAGVTQSPTHLIKTRGQQVTLRCSPISGHKSVSWYQQVLGQGPQFIFQYYEKEERGRGNFPDRFSARQFPNYSSELNVNALLLGDSALYLCASSQAGTGSSGSSGELFFGEGSRLTVL.

The V and J genes are TRBV27 and TRBJ1-6, with D possibly being TRBD1 (6 bases). Germline CDR1 reads MNHEY; CDR2 reads SMNVEV (reference sequence). V was cut by 2 bases and J by 9 bases, with 11 bases left in between. The CDR3 consists of 14 residues. CDR3 DNA: TGTGCCAGCAGTTTAACGGGGGGCGGTTCACCCCTCCACTTT. This codes for CASSLTGGGSPLHF.

The table lists this clonotype with many counts. This may come from a read error, since a much larger clone is one base off. The chain joins TRBV6-1 to TRBJ1-2; 7 positions agree with TRBD1. Germline V gives CDR1 MNHNS, CDR2 SASEGT. Unmatched junction bases numbered 20, after V lost 5 bases and J lost 5 bases. The CDR3 spans 18 residues. The DNA of the CDR3 is TGTGCCAGCAGTCAAACGTGGACAGGAACTATGGACGGATATGGCTACACCTTC. It yields the protein CASSQTWTGTMDGYGYTF.

This clonotype was seen ten or more times. The J gene is TRBJ2-7, the V gene TRBV6-2 or TRBV6-3; perhaps TRBD2 as D (5 bases). This CDR3 is built from 12 residues. V lost 4 bases, J lost 9 bases, and 13 bases lay in between. Germline CDR1 is MNHEY and CDR2 is SVGEGT. Here the CDR3 DNA reads TGTGCCAGCAGTTTTTTGATGGCGGGGCAGTACTTC. Translated: CASSFLMAGQYF.

The CDR3 here is CASSLGRGVNWETQYF. The CDR3 DNA follows: TGTGCCAGCAGTTTAGGACGGGGGGTTAATTGGGAGACCCAGTACTTC. The chain recombines TRBV12-3 or TRBV12-4 with TRBJ2-5; the match to TRBD2 covers 7 bases. Trimming at V came to 1 base and at J to 5 bases, leaving 10 bases not matched to a gene. The CDR3 totals 16 residues.

The chain recombines TRBV5-5 with TRBJ2-2, with D unresolved. The CDR3 length is 15 residues. The germline V gene encodes CDR1 SGHKS and CDR2 YYEKEE (reference sequence). V gave up 0 bases and J gave up 0 bases, with 6 bases separating them. In DNA, the CDR3 is TGTGCCAGCAGCTTGGCGGAACCGAACACCGGGGAGCTGTTTTTT. Translation gives CASSLAEPNTGELFF.

The V call is TRBV2, the J call TRBJ2-5, with D perhaps TRBD1 (5 bases). The V and J ends lost 8 bases and 14 bases respectively, with 21 bases between them. The CDR3 is 12 amino acids. The germline gives CDR1 SNHLY, CDR2 FYNNEI. CDR3 coding DNA: TGTGCCAGCTCCGTCGACAGCCCTAACCGCTACTTC. Translation gives CASSVDSPNRYF.

The sample holds a few counts of this clonotype. V gene TRBV29-1 combines with J gene TRBJ2-3; no clear D gene. The V and J ends lost 4 bases and 2 bases respectively, with 13 bases between them. Germline assignment: CDR1 SQVTM and CDR2 ANQGSEA. CDR3 length equals 14 residues. The CDR3 spells CSVAPGRNTDTQYF. CDR3 sequence (DNA): TGCAGCGTTGCCCCTGGACGGAACACAGATACGCAGTATTTT.

The chain has TRBV27 and TRBJ1-2; no reliable D call. Looked up from germline, CDR1 is MNHEY and CDR2 is SMNVEV (reference sequence). V lost 3 bases to trimming and J lost 3 bases, with 8 bases between them. CDR3 length: 13 amino acids. The chain's CDR3 is CASSFGVDYGYTF. The CDR3 DNA reads TGTGCCAGCAGTTTCGGGGTCGACTATGGCTACACCTTC.